A selection of T cell receptor beta chains follows, all from one sample in a study of OX40 agonist ivuxolimab in advanced cancers. Libraries were prepared by immunoSEQ multiplex PCR; TCRdb keeps only in-frame clonotypes and omits some of them. The repertoire has under 20,000 clones, 86% of them found once; the top ten carry roughly 15%. The specimen was CD4+ or CD8+ T cells sorted from blood, collected in a trial of the OX40 agonist ivuxolimab. The receptors were gathered from an adult with an advanced solid tumor such as melanoma, head and neck, liver or kidney cancer. CDR3s include the opening cysteine and the closing phenylalanine or tryptophan. The D gene is left open where the match is weak. Size values are once, few and many counts, or a class for expanded clones, and some rows have none.

size: NA; D: TRBD2; V: TRBV27; J: TRBJ2-7; CDR3: CASSLSRGGQADEQYF; DNA: TGTGCCAGCAGTTTATCGCGGGGGGGTCAGGCGGACGAGCAGTACTTC
size: NA; D: TRBD2; V: TRBV12-5; J: TRBJ2-7; CDR3: CASGLTREGSVFYEQYF; DNA: TGTGCTAGTGGTTTGACACGGGAGGGTTCCGTGTTCTACGAGCAGTACTTC
size: NA; D: TRBD2; V: TRBV4-1; J: TRBJ2-1; CDR3: CASSPELAGVDEQFF; DNA: TGCGCCAGCAGCCCAGAGTTAGCGGGAGTGGATGAGCAGTTCTTC
size: NA; D: NA; V: TRBV15; J: TRBJ2-1; CDR3: CATSREGGNEQFF; DNA: TGTGCCACCAGCAGGGAGGGAGGCAATGAGCAGTTCTTC
size: few; D: TRBD2; V: TRBV2; J: TRBJ2-1; CDR3: CASSKFDSNPSGSRYNEQFF; DNA: TGTGCCAGCAGTAAGTTTGACAGCAACCCTAGCGGGAGTCGGTACAATGAGCAGTTCTTC
size: NA; D: TRBD1; V: TRBV23-1; J: TRBJ1-5; CDR3: CASSHFDRDNQPQHF; DNA: TGCGCCAGCAGTCATTTCGACAGGGACAATCAGCCCCAGCATTTT
size: NA; D: NA; V: TRBV11-2; J: TRBJ2-7; CDR3: CASSLGTGAGGSYEQYF; DNA: TGTGCCAGCAGCTTAGGGACTGGGGCGGGTGGATCCTACGAGCAGTACTTC
size: NA; D: NA; V: TRBV14; J: TRBJ1-4; CDR3: CASSQGGQGTYEKLFF; DNA: TGTGCCAGCAGCCAAGGAGGTCAGGGGACGTATGAAAAACTGTTTTTT
size: once; D: NA; V: TRBV27; J: TRBJ2-3; CDR3: CASSPSLGADTQYF; DNA: TGTGCCAGCAGTCCCAGCCTGGGGGCAGATACGCAGTATTTT
size: NA; D: NA; V: TRBV19; J: TRBJ1-5; CDR3: CASSLRVGDQPQHF; DNA: TGTGCCAGTAGTTTAAGGGTAGGGGATCAGCCCCAGCATTTT
size: NA; D: TRBD1; V: TRBV5-8; J: TRBJ1-6; CDR3: CASSTRDRGRWNSGSPLHF; DNA: TGTGCCAGCAGCACCCGGGACAGGGGGCGTTGGAATTCGGGTTCACCCCTCCACTTT
size: NA; D: NA; V: TRBV11-2; J: TRBJ1-4; CDR3: CASSLDHFRATNEKLFF; DNA: TGTGCCAGCAGCTTAGATCATTTCCGTGCAACTAATGAAAAACTGTTTTTT
size: NA; D: TRBD2; V: TRBV10-1; J: TRBJ2-1; CDR3: CASNAAGGSYNEQFF; DNA: TGCGCCAGCAACGCAGCGGGAGGCTCCTACAATGAGCAGTTCTTC
size: NA; D: TRBD1; V: TRBV6-1; J: TRBJ2-1; CDR3: CASSDRDRGYNEQFF; DNA: TGTGCCAGCAGTGACAGGGACAGGGGCTACAATGAGCAGTTCTTC
size: NA; D: TRBD2; V: TRBV2; J: TRBJ2-2; CDR3: CAIPGGTGELFF; DNA: TGTGCCATCCCGGGAGGCACCGGGGAGCTGTTTTTT
size: NA; D: NA; V: TRBV11-1; J: TRBJ2-5; CDR3: CASSLGQETQYF; DNA: TGTGCCAGCAGCTTAGGACAGGAGACCCAGTACTTC
size: NA; D: NA; V: TRBV28; J: TRBJ1-4; CDR3: CASSFPPTGTTNEKLFF; DNA: TGTGCCAGCAGTTTTCCCCCTACAGGGACAACTAATGAAAAACTGTTTTTT